This T cell receptor (beta chain) comes out of a study of blood T cells in healthy people across ages. The wider study: The capture of about one barcoded beta molecule per two T cells was achieved by template switching.

Study conclusions and caveats: Strong correlation linked observed beta diversity and percent naive T cells. Getting older went along with TCR beta diversity per million T cells dropping roughly linearly.

This CDR3 spans 13 amino acids. CDR1 and CDR2 (germline): SQVTM, ANQGSEA. V was cut by 6 bases and J by 0 bases, with 11 bases left in between. With a J-beta primer mix and a sample-barcoded 5' primer, a second PCR ran 7 to 11 cycles. From the 5' RACE reads, TCRdb called clonotypes with MiXCR, one entry per CDR3 protein. The sample gives about 1.4 million distinct CDR3 sequences, approximately 59% of which show up once; 5.5% to 8% is in the top ten. Worth noting for this clonotype: Antigen: not known.

Sequencing used blood. The V gene is TRBV29-1, the J gene TRBJ1-1; D is unresolved. This sequence originates from a man aged 18-30 years in good health. The CDR3 sequence is CSVAPKLNTEAFF. Here the CDR3 DNA reads TGCAGCGTAGCCCCCAAGCTGAACACTGAAGCTTTCTTT.